This T cell receptor (beta chain) originates from a study of CD8+ T cells in alopecia areata. Overall study results and limits: Especially in alopecia totalis/universalis, lesional scalp showed greater clonality than normal scalp did. Sequences from scalp samples also cover resident alphabeta T cells of normal skin.

Treatment noted: oral pan-JAK inhibitor, 5-10 mg twice daily. Alopecia areata patients provided lesional scalp punch biopsies and peripheral blood, both collected for the study. Germline CDR1 and CDR2: SGHAT and FQNNGV. CDR3 size: 13 residues. With 5 bases removed from V and 2 bases from J, the gap between germline ends came to 8 bases. After isolation, RNA underwent reverse transcription to generate cDNA as the sequencing template. Method: immunoSEQ multiplex PCR; TCRdb's copy keeps in-frame clones and lacks some. The sample lists some 95,000 clones; around 40% were seen once. This clone was recorded once. Its antigen remains unidentified.

This specimen consisted of CD8+ T cells sorted from blood, obtained at week 24, from a patient treated with tofacitinib. The J gene is TRBJ2-3, the V gene TRBV11-2; no clear D gene. This TCR derives from a human donor with alopecia areata. The CDR3 loop reads CASSRTPTDTQYF. The CDR3 region has the DNA TGTGCCAGCAGCCGGACGCCCACAGATACGCAGTATTTT.